This T cell receptor beta chain was retrieved from a study of technical replicates of blood from a few donors. The method was immunoSEQ multiplex PCR; TCRdb's version includes in-frame clones alone and lacks a portion of them. The sample has more than 65,000 clones; less than 98% are singletons. The sequenced material came from T cells isolated from PBMCs. The TCR comes from a human donor in good health.

CDR3 in DNA: TGTGCCAGCAGCTTAGGGGGTCTGGCTAGCGGGAGGCCGTACGGTGAGCAGTTCTTC. Translated: CASSLGGLASGRPYGEQFF. The V call is TRBV7-2, the J call TRBJ2-1, with 11 positions matching TRBD2. The CDR3 is 19 residues long. V shed 1 base, J shed 9 bases, and the junction held 17 bases outside the gene matches. CDR1 and CDR2 (germline): SGHTA, FQGNSA.